One TCR beta chain is described in this entry. The data were obtained in a study of blood T cell repertoires in COVID-19. The wider study: Sites across the United States, Italy and Spain contributed samples from acute and convalescent COVID-19. T cells, B-cell-depleted T cells, or PBMCs provided the cDNA or gDNA that served as material.

In the study's own analysis: How many nucleated cells were present was estimated from reference gene primer amplification. Libraries were prepared by immunoSEQ multiplex PCR; TCRdb keeps only in-frame clonotypes and omits some of them. Clonal size and the V and J genes are those of that table, whereas D and trimming came from the DNA. Seen here are roughly 250,000 clones, approximately 88% observed once, and the top ten hold about 0.8%. The CDR3 has 17 residues. Germline assignment: CDR1 ENHRY and CDR2 SYGVKD. V shed 7 bases and J 3 bases; nucleotides not matched to a gene: 13. Source material: peripheral blood. The V and J genes are TRBV10-3 and TRBJ2-7, with TRBD2 identical over 12 bases. The TCR originated in a woman aged 25 to 39 with acute or convalescent COVID-19. The CDR3 sequence is CAITRTSGVQNHYEQYF. CDR3 in DNA: TGTGCCATCACACGGACTAGCGGGGTCCAGAACCACTACGAGCAGTACTTC.